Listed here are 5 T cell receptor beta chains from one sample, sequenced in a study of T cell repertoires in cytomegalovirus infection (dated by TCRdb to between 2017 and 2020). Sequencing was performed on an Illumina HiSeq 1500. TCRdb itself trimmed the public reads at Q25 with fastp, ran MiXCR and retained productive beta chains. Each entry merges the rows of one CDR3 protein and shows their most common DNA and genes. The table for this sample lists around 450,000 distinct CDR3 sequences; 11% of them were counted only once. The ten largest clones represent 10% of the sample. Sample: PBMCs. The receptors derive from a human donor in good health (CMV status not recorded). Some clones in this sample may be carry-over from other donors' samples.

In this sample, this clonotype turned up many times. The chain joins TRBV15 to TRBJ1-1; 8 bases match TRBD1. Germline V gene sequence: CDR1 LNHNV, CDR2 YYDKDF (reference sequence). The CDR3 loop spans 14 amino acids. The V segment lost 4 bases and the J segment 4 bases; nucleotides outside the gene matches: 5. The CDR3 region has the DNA TGTGCCACCAGCATCGGAACAGGGGGCACTGAAGCTTTCTTT. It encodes CATSIGTGGTEAFF.

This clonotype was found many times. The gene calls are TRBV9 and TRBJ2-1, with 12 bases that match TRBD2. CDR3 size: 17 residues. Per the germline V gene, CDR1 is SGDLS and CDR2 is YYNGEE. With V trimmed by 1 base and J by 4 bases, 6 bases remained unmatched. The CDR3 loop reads CASSVRLAGGLYNEQFF. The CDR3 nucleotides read TGTGCCAGCAGCGTACGGCTAGCGGGGGGGTTGTACAATGAGCAGTTCTTC.

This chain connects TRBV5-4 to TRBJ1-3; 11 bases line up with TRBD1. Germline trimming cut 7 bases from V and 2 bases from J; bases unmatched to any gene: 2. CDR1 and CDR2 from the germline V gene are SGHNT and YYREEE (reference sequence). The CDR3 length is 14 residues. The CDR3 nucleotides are TGTGCCAGCGGACAGGGGGCAGCTGGAAACACCATATATTTT. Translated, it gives CASGQGAAGNTIYF.

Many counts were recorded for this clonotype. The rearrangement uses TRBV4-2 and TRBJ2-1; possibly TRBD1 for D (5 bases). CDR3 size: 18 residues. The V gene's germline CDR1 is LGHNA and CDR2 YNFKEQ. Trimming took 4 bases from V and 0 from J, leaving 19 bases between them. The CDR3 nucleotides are TGTGCCAGCAGCCCCCCTACCTTTGACAGCAGCTCCTACAATGAGCAGTTCTTC. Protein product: CASSPPTFDSSSYNEQFF.

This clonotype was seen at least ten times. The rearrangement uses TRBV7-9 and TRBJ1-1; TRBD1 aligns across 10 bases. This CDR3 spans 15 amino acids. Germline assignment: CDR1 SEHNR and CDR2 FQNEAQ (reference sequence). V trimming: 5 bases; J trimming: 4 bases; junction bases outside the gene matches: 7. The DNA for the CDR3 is TGTGCCAGCAGCCAAGATCGGACAGGGGGCACTGAAGCTTTCTTT. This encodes CASSQDRTGGTEAFF.